This TCR beta chain stems from a study of blood T cell repertoires in COVID-19. Whole-study context: Spain, Italy and the United States supplied samples that represented acute and convalescent COVID-19.

In the source study's methods: The authors estimated nucleated cell counts from reference gene primer amplification. Libraries were prepared by immunoSEQ multiplex PCR; TCRdb keeps only in-frame clonotypes and omits some of them. V and J calls plus clone size are reproduced from that table; the DNA served to infer D and trimming. The repertoire holds about 210,000 clones, with around 90% as singletons. J gave up 3 bases and V 3 bases, and 3 bases lay outside the gene matches. The CDR3 sequence is 14 residues long. Per the germline V gene, CDR1 is SGHNT and CDR2 is YYREEE (reference sequence). Everyone who took part was roughly 18 to 89 years old, and they came from fewer than 25 US areas.

Sequenced sample: PBMCs or T cells enriched from blood (not recorded which). This TCR was sampled from a woman aged 18-35 years who had recovered from COVID-19. V and J are TRBV5-4 and TRBJ2-5, with TRBD1 matching over 9 bases. The CDR3 DNA follows: TGTGCCAGCAGCTCACAGGGGGCGGAAGAGACCCAGTACTTC. Residues: CASSSQGAEETQYF.